This record looks at one TCR beta chain sequence and its context. Which antigen it targets is not known. No per-base quality is available; no much larger clone lies one base away. The donors belonged to the validation cohort of roughly 120 subjects, which was separate from the roughly 700-subject first cohort. Trimming leaves V shorter by 3 bases and J shorter by 4 bases, with the junction holding 4 bases beyond the gene matches. The germline V gene supplies CDR1 KGHSH and CDR2 LQKENI. From its cysteine to its phenylalanine, the CDR3 spans 14 amino acids. The entry retains the CDR3 DNA only, 42 bases that are in frame from base 1. This sample was taken from a study of cytomegalovirus exposure and HLA in healthy donors (dated by TCRdb to 2017 to 2019). For the wider study: According to a later analysis, one platform produced both the roughly 110 validation repertoires and the 666 repertoires of the first cohort. The aim of the study was to test whether cataloging public T cell receptors could identify signatures of past pathogen exposure. Along with the approximately 700-subject first cohort, a separate validation cohort of around 120 different subjects was used. High-throughput TCR immunosequencing, statistical association of individual TCRs with disease status, and machine learning were combined to predict cytomegalovirus infection status. General study outcomes and caveats: In both the original and validation cohorts, the classifier was reported to diagnose cytomegalovirus status with high specificity and sensitivity. Subsequent analysis determined that TCRs grouped into clusters in the first cohort also showed a tendency toward co-occurrence across the 90 to 150 validation repertoires, and approximately 94% of cluster scores exceeded 0. A later analysis lacked HLA typing for the validation cohort, so it scored co-occurrence in that cohort across all 130 or so repertoires. In vitro tests confirmed that a few of the cytomegalovirus-associated TCR beta chains recognize cytomegalovirus antigens. According to the authors, the approach could potentially be generalized to other disease states and immunological phenotypes. Most TCR sequences were observed very rarely across donors, whereas some public TCRs were present in many individuals. The study listed 150 to 200 TCR beta chains as associated with cytomegalovirus.

Library preparation was by the immunoSEQ multiplex PCR assay. In the paper's pipeline: A statistical classification framework was built for diagnosing cytomegalovirus status from the catalog of TCR beta chain sequences. TCRdb holds this immuneACCESS table with in-frame rearrangements only. Some clones are missing; in checked studies, unresolved V genes explain under half, and the rest has no known cause. That table gives V, J and clone size, and the DNA gave D and trimming. The sample includes 150,000 to 250,000 clones, with 80% to 90% observed a single time. Roughly 1.2% of the sample lies in the top ten.

The sequence was collected from a woman aged 25 to 39 in good health and CMV-seronegative. The sequencing sample was made of PBMCs. This chain is built from TRBV18 and TRBJ2-7; TRBD2 agrees with 9 junctional bases. This receptor has the CDR3 CASSPKSGRYEQYF. Here is the DNA: TGTGCCAGCTCACCGAAGAGCGGGAGGTACGAGCAGTACTTC.